The 6 T cell receptor beta chains below were found in one sample sequenced in a study of radiotherapy plus CTLA-4 blockade in lung cancer. Profiling relied on immunoSEQ multiplex PCR, and the TCRdb table lists in-frame clones only, not all of them. The sample yields approximately 30,000 clones, 75% to 90% seen once. The material sequenced was peripheral blood, taken from a patient treated with radiotherapy plus ipilimumab. The origin of the receptors is a human donor with non-small cell lung cancer that progressed on radiotherapy plus ipilimumab.

This clone was counted a single time. The V and J genes are TRBV7-9 and TRBJ2-1; possible D gene TRBD2, 6 bases. This CDR3 contains 15 residues. V lost 5 bases, J lost 10 bases, and 21 bases lay in between. Germline loops: CDR1 SEHNR, CDR2 FQNEAQ (reference sequence). The CDR3 reads CASSPGGALSGEQFF. CDR3 sequence (DNA): TGTGCCAGCAGCCCCGGGGGTGCCCTTTCGGGGGAGCAGTTCTTC.

The chain is built from TRBV9 and TRBJ2-1; 9 bases line up with TRBD1. V shed 3 bases and J 2 bases; nucleotides not matched to a gene: 3. The CDR3 length is 15 residues. Germline V lookup: CDR1 SGDLS, CDR2 YYNGEE. The CDR3 DNA follows: TGTGCCAGCAGCGCTGGACAGGGGACCTACAATGAGCAGTTCTTC. The encoded protein is CASSAGQGTYNEQFF. Filled out from reference TRBV9 and TRBJ2-1, the complete variable domain reads DSGVTQTPKHLITATGQRVTLRCSPRSGDLSVYWYQQSLDQGLQFLIQYYNGEERAKGNILERFSAQQFPDLHSELNLSSLELGDSALYFCASSAGQGTYNEQFFGPGTRLTVL.

The chain links TRBV21-1 to TRBJ1-1; TRBD1, as called in the table, went unchecked against the DNA. TRBV21-1 is reported as a pseudogene. This CDR3 is 17 amino acids long. The CDR3: CASSLGGGTGTEPRAFF. The CDR3 DNA is TGTGCCAGCAGCCTCGGGGGGGGGACAGGGACCGAACCGAGAGCTTTCTTT.

The chain uses TRBV19 and TRBJ2-7; no clear D. The CDR3 extends over 13 amino acids. Germline V lookup: CDR1 LNHDA, CDR2 SQIVND (reference sequence). V dropped 6 bases and J dropped 0 bases, with 9 bases sitting between them. DNA of the CDR3: TGTGCCAGTAGGTCGGAGAGCTCCTACGAGCAGTACTTC. Its protein is CASRSESSYEQYF.

The chain couples TRBV5-8 to TRBJ2-3, with 8 bases lining up with TRBD2. CDR1 and CDR2 (germline): SGHTS, YDEGEE. V shed 0 bases, J shed 3 bases, and the junction held 3 bases outside the gene matches. This CDR3 has 15 amino acids. This CDR3 reads CASSLGGGLTDTQYF. DNA for the CDR3: TGTGCCAGCAGCTTGGGCGGGGGGCTGACAGATACGCAGTATTTT. Based on the CDR3 plus reference TRBV5-8 and TRBJ2-3, the full variable domain is EAGVTQSPTHLIKTRGQQATLRCSPISGHTSVYWYQQALGLGLQFLLWYDEGEERNRGNFPPRFSGRQFPNYSSELNVNALELEDSALYLCASSLGGGLTDTQYFGPGTRLTVL.

The chain is built from TRBV4-2 and TRBJ2-1, with 8 bases aligning to TRBD1. CDR1 and CDR2 from the germline V gene are LGHNA and YNFKEQ. The CDR3 spans 17 residues. V lost 2 bases and J lost 6; bases outside the gene matches: 12. The CDR3 nucleotides read TGTGCCAGCAGCCAACTTCTACAGGGGGTAGGACGCAATGAGCAGTTCTTC. Translated, it gives CASSQLLQGVGRNEQFF.